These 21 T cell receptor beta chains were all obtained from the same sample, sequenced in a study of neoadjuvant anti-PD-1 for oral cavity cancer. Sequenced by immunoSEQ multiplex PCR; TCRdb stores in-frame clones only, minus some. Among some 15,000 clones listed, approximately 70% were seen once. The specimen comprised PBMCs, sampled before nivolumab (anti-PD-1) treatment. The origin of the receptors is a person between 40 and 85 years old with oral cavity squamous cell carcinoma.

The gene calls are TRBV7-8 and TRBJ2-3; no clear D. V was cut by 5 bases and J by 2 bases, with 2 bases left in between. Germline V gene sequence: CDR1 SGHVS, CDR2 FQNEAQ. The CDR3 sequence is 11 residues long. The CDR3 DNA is TGTGCCAGCAGCATCACAGATACGCAGTATTTT. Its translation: CASSITDTQYF.

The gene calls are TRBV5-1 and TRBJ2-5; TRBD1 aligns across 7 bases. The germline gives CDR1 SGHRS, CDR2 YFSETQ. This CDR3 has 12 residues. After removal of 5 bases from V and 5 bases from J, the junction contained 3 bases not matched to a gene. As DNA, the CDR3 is TGCGCCAGCAGGTCGACAGGGGAGACCCAGTACTTC. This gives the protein CASRSTGETQYF.

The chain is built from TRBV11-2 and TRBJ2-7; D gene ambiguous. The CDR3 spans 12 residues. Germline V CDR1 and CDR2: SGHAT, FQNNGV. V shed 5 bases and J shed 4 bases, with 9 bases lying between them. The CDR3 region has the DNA TGTGCCAGCAGCCTTAGACGATACGAGCAGTACTTC. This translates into CASSLRRYEQYF. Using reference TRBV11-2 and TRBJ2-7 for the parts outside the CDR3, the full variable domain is EAGVAQSPRYKIIEKRQSVAFWCNPISGHATLYWYQQILGQGPKLLIQFQNNGVVDDSQLPKDRFSAERLKGVDSTLKIQPAKLEDSAVYLCASSLRRYEQYFGPGTRLTVT.

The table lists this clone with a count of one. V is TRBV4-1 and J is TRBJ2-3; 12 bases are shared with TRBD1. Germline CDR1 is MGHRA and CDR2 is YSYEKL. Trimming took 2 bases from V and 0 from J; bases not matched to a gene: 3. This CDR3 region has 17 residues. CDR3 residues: CASSQWDRGRSTDTQYF. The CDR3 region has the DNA TGCGCCAGCAGCCAATGGGACAGGGGGCGCAGCACAGATACGCAGTATTTT.

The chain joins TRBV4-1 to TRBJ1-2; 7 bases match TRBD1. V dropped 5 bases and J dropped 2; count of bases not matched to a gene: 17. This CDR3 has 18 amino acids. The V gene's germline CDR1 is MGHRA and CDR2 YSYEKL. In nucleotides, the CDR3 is TGCGCCAGCAGCTGGTCAACCGCAGGGGGGCAAGGAAACTATGGCTACACCTTC. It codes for CASSWSTAGGQGNYGYTF.

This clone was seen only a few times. CDR3 loop: CASRPLGGSGNTIYF. The CDR3 DNA reads TGTGCCAGCAGGCCCTTGGGGGGCTCTGGAAACACCATATATTTT. The gene calls are TRBV27 and TRBJ1-3; D is possibly TRBD1 (5 bases). Germline values: CDR1 MNHEY, CDR2 SMNVEV (reference sequence). The CDR3 has 15 residues. V lost 6 bases and J 0 bases, leaving 12 bases between the germline ends.

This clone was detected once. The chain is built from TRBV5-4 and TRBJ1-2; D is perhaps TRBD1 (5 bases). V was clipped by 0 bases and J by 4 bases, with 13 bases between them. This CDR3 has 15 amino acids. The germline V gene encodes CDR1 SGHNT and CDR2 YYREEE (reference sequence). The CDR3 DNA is TGTGCCAGCAGCTTGGTTAGCAGGGTCGTCTATGGCTACACCTTC. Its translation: CASSLVSRVVYGYTF.

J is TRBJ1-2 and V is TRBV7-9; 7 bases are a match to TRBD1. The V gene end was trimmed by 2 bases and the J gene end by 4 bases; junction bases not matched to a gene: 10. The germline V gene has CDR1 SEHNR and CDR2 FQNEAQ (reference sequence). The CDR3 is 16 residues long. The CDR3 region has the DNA TGTGCCAGCAGCTTATCTACAGGGGTCTTAGTCTATGGCTACACCTTC. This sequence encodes CASSLSTGVLVYGYTF.

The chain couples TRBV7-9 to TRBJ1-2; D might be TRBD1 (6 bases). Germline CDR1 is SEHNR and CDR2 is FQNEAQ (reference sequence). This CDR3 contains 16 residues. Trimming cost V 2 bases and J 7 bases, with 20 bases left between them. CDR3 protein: CASSLLPLIQGSGYTF. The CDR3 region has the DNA TGTGCCAGCAGCTTACTACCCCTCATTCAGGGGTCTGGCTACACCTTC.

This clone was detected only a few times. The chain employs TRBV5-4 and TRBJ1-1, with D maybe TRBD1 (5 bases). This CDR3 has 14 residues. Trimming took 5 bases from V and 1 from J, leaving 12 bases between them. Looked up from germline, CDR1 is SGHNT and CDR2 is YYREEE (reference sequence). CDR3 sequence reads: CASRPGGENTEAFF. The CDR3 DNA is TGTGCCAGCAGACCTGGGGGGGAGAACACTGAAGCTTTCTTT.

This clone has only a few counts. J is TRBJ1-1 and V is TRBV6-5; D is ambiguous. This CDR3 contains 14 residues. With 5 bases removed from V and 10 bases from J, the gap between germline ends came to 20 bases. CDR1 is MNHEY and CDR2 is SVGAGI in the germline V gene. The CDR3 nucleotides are TGTGCCAGCAGTCCACTTGACTCCTCCTCGGGAGCTTTCTTT. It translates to CASSPLDSSSGAFF.

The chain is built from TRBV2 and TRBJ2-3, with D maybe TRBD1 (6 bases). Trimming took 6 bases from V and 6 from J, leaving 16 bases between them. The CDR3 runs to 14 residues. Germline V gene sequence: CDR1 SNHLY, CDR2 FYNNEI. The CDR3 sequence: CASSRTESIDTQYF. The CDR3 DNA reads TGTGCCAGCAGCAGGACAGAGAGTATTGATACGCAGTATTTT.

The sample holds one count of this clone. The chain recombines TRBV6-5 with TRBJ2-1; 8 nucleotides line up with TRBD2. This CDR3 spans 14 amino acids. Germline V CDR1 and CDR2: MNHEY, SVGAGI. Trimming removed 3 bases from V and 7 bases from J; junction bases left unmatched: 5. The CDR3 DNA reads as TGTGCCAGCAGTTATTCCGGGACTAGGAATGAGCAGTTCTTC. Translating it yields CASSYSGTRNEQFF.

The CDR3 loop reads CASSLLAGQAGTEAFF. The CDR3 region has the DNA TGTGCCAGCAGCTTATTAGCCGGACAGGCGGGCACTGAAGCTTTCTTT. The chain has TRBV11-2 and TRBJ1-1, with 7 bases lining up with TRBD1. V trimming: 2 bases; J trimming: 4 bases; junction bases outside the gene matches: 10. This CDR3 has 16 residues. Germline CDR1 is SGHAT and CDR2 is FQNNGV.

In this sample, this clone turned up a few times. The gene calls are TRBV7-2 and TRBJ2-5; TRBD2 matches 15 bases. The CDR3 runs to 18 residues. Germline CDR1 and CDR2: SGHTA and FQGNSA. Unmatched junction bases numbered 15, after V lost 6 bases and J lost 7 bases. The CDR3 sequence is CASSWTSGGAGTKGTQYF. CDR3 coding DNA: TGTGCCAGCAGTTGGACTAGCGGGGGGGCGGGGACCAAAGGGACCCAGTACTTC.

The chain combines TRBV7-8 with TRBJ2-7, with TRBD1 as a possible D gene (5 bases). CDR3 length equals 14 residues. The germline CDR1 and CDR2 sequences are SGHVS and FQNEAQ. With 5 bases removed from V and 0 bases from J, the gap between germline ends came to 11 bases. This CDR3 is CASSTTVPSYEQYF. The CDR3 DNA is TGTGCCAGCAGCACGACAGTTCCCTCCTACGAGCAGTACTTC.

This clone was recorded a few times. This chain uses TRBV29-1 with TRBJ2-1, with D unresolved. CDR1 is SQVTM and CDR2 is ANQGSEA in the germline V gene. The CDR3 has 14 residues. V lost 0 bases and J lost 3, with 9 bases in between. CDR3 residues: CSVEDPTDYNEQFF. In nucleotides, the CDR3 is TGCAGCGTTGAAGATCCAACAGACTACAATGAGCAGTTCTTC.

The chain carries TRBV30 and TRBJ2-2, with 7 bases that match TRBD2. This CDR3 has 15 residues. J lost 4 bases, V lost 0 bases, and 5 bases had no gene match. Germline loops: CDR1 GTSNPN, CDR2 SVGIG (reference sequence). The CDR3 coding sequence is TGTGCCTGGAGTGTGGGCGGGAGTTTCACCGGGGAGCTGTTTTTT. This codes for CAWSVGGSFTGELFF. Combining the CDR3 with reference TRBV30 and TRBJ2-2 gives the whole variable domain SQTIHQWPATLVQPVGSPLSLECTVEGTSNPNLYWYRQAAGRGLQLLFYSVGIGQISSEVPQNLSASRPQDRQFILSSKKLLLSDSGFYLCAWSVGGSFTGELFFGEGSRLTVL.

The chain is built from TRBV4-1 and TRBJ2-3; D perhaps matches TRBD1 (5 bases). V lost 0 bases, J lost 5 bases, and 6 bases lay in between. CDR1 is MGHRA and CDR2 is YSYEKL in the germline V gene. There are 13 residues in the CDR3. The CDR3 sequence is CASSQETGDTQYF. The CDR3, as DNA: TGCGCCAGCAGCCAAGAAACAGGAGATACGCAGTATTTT.

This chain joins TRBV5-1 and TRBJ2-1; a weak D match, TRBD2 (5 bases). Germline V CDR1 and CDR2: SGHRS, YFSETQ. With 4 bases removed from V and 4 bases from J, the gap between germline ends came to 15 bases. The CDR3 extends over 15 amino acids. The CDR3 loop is CASSPLGDNYNEQFF. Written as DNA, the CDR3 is TGCGCCAGCAGCCCACTAGGTGACAATTACAATGAGCAGTTCTTC.

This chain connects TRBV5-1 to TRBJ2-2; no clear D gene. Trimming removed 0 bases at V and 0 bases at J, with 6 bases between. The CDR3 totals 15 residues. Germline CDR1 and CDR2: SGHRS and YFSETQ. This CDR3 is CASSLGLSNTGELFF. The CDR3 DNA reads TGCGCCAGCAGCTTGGGTCTTTCGAACACCGGGGAGCTGTTTTTT.